This T cell receptor (beta chain) was recovered during a study of blood T cell repertoires in COVID-19. Study information: Spain, Italy and the United States supplied samples that represented acute and convalescent COVID-19. PBMCs, B-cell-depleted T cells, or T cells were the source of the cDNA or gDNA that made up the material.

The ends lost 4 bases at V and 5 bases at J; junction bases unmatched: 6. The CDR3 loop spans 15 amino acids. CDR1 is SGHNT and CDR2 is YYREEE in the germline V gene (reference sequence). Per the original methods: Nucleated cell number was recorded as an estimate derived from reference gene primer amplification. Produced via immunoSEQ multiplex PCR; TCRdb's table is partial and in-frame only. V, J and clone size reflect that table, while D and trimming were determined from the DNA. Counted here are a few hundred thousand clones, approximately 91% occurring once; the ten biggest clones make up more than 7.5%.

The chain combines TRBV5-4 with TRBJ2-1, with 10 bases matching TRBD2. The sequenced material came from peripheral blood. The clonotype comes from a man between 18 and 29 years old with active or convalescent COVID-19. In nucleotides, the CDR3 is TGTGCCAGCAGCCCCCGGACTAGCGGAAACAATGAGCAGTTCTTC. Translation: CASSPRTSGNNEQFF.